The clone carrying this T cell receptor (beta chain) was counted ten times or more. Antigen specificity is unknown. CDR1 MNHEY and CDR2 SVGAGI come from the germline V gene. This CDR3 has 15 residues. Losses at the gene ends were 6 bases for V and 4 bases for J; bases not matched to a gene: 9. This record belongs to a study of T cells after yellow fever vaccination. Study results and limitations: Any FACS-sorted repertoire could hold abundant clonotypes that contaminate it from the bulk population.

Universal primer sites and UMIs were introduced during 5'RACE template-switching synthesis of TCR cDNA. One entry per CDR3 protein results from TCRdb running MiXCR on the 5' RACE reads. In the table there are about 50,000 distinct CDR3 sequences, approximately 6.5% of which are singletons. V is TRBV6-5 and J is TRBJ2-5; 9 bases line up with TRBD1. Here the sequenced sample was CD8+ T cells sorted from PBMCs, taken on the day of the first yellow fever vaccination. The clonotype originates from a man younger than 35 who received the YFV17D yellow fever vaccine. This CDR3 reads CASRPGTGPLETQYF. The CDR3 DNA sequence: TGTGCCAGCAGACCTGGGACAGGGCCGTTAGAGACCCAGTACTTC.